This T cell receptor beta chain was recorded in a study of early T cells in non-severe SARS-CoV-2 infection. There are 15 residues in the CDR3. Between the trimmed V and J ends, which lost 5 bases and 2 bases, there was a span of 16 bases. Germline-derived CDR1 and CDR2 are SGHTA and FQGNSA. TCRdb re-derived calls from the 5' RACE reads in MiXCR, one entry per CDR3 protein. Altogether more than 95,000 distinct CDR3 sequences are present, roughly 17% being singletons, with the ten largest covering roughly 1.3%. The specimen sequenced was whole blood. This TCR derives from an adult who was a healthcare worker with PCR-confirmed SARS-CoV-2 infection or an uninfected control (not recorded which). The chain employs TRBV7-2 and TRBJ2-7, with D possibly matching TRBD1 (6 bases). Written as DNA, the CDR3 is TGTGCCAGCAGCCCAGGGGAGCTCTATACCTACGAGCAGTACTTC. This codes for CASSPGELYTYEQYF.